The 7 T cell receptor beta chains below all came from one sample that was sequenced in a study of Ad26.COV2.S vaccination and SARS-CoV-2 variants. Clones were read by immunoSEQ multiplex PCR, and TCRdb kept only the in-frame ones, dropping some. Here the sample spans fewer than 400,000 clones, 75% to 90% being singletons. Indicated treatment: around 19 received Ad26.COV2.S at low or high dose, single or two shots; roughly five received placebo; per-sample allocation not given. It was on day 63 after the first vaccine or placebo injection that samples were taken. The sample was peripheral blood, taken in a trial of Ad26.COV2.S vaccine versus placebo. All receptors come from a person between 18 and 65 years old who received the Ad26.COV2.S COVID-19 vaccine or a placebo.

This chain uses TRBV30 with TRBJ1-2, with D possibly being TRBD1 (5 bases). CDR1 and CDR2 (germline): GTSNPN, SVGIG (reference sequence). V dropped 3 bases and J dropped 6 bases, with 8 bases sitting between them. The CDR3 is made up of 11 amino acids. CDR3 in DNA: TGTGCCTGGAGGGTGGGGCATGGCTACACCTTC. Protein: CAWRVGHGYTF.

The chain carries TRBV6-5 and TRBJ1-5; D uncertain. Germline values: CDR1 MNHEY, CDR2 SVGAGI. The CDR3 extends over 13 amino acids. V was clipped by 0 bases and J by 5 bases, with 5 bases between them. CDR3 in amino acids: CASSYSSDQPQHF. CDR3 bases: TGTGCCAGCAGTTACTCGAGTGATCAGCCCCAGCATTTT.

The chain couples TRBV11-2 to TRBJ1-1, with D uncertain. Trimming stripped 2 bases from V and 5 bases from J, with 12 bases between. The V gene's germline CDR1 is SGHAT and CDR2 FQNNGV. The CDR3 sequence is 14 residues long. DNA of the CDR3: TGTGCCAGCAGCTTACAAGCGGGTAGGACTGAAGCTTTCTTT. Translation: CASSLQAGRTEAFF.

V is TRBV15 and J is TRBJ1-2; 7 bases are shared with TRBD1. Looked up from germline, CDR1 is LNHNV and CDR2 is YYDKDF (reference sequence). This CDR3 has 12 amino acids. V shed 5 bases, J shed 12 bases, and the junction held 9 bases outside the gene matches. CDR3 DNA: TGTGCCACCAGCGCCGAACAGGGGAGGCACACCTTC. This sequence encodes CATSAEQGRHTF.

V gene TRBV29-1 combines with J gene TRBJ2-2, with 7 bases identical to TRBD1. With 7 bases clipped from V and 4 bases from J, the junction kept 9 bases outside the gene matches. The CDR3 spans 14 residues. Germline values: CDR1 SQVTM, CDR2 ANQGSEA. This CDR3 is CSGGVSGGTGELFF. In nucleotides, the CDR3 is TGCAGCGGGGGTGTTTCAGGGGGCACCGGGGAGCTGTTTTTT.

This chain links TRBV2 with TRBJ2-1, with D unresolved. V was pared by 3 bases and J by 6 bases, with 12 bases between. The CDR3 is 14 amino acids. The germline gives CDR1 SNHLY, CDR2 FYNNEI. The CDR3 DNA sequence: TGTGCCAGCAGTGAGTTTCTAGTACCCAATGAGCAGTTCTTC. This sequence encodes CASSEFLVPNEQFF. The full variable domain, rest sourced from reference TRBV2 and TRBJ2-1, is EPEVTQTPSHQVTQMGQEVILRCVPISNHLYFYWYRQILGQKVEFLVSFYNNEISEKSEIFDDQFSVERPDGSNFTLKIRSTKLEDSAMYFCASSEFLVPNEQFFGPGTRLTVL.

The chain uses TRBV3-1 (or the pseudogene TRBV3-2) and TRBJ1-1; D is undetermined. CDR1 and CDR2 from the germline V gene are LGHDT and YNNKEL (reference sequence). The CDR3 sequence is 13 residues long. With 2 bases removed from V and 5 bases from J, the gap between germline ends came to 9 bases. CDR3 protein: CASSQRVVTEAFF. The CDR3, as DNA: TGTGCCAGCAGCCAACGGGTGGTAACTGAAGCTTTCTTT.